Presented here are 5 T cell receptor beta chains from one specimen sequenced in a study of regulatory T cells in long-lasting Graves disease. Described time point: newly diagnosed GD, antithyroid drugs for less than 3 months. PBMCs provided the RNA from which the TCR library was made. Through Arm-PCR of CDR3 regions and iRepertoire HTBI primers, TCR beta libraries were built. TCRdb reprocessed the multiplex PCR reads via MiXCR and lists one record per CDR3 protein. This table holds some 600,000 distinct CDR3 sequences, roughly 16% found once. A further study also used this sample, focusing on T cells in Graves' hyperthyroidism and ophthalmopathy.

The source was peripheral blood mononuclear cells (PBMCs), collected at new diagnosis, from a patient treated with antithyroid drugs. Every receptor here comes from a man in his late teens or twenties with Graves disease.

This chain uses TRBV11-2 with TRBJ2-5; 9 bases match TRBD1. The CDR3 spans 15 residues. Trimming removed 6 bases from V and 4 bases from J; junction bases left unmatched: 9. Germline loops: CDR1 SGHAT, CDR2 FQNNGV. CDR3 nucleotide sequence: TGTGCCAGCAGTCGGGGACAGGGAGGTAGAGAGACCCAGTACTTC. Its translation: CASSRGQGGRETQYF.

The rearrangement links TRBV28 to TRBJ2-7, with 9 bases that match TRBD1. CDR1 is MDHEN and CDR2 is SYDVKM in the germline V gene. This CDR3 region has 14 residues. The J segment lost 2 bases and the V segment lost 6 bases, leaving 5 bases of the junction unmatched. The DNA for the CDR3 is TGTGCCAGCAGGCGGACAGGGGTTACCTACGAGCAGTACTTC. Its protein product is CASRRTGVTYEQYF.

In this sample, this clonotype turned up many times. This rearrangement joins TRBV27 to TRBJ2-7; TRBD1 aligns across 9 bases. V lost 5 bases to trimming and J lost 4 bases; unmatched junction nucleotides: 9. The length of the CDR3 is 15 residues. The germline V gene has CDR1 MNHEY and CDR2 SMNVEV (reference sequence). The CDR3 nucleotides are TGTGCCAGCAGTATCACAGGGGGCGTATTTTACGAGCAGTACTTC. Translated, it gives CASSITGGVFYEQYF.

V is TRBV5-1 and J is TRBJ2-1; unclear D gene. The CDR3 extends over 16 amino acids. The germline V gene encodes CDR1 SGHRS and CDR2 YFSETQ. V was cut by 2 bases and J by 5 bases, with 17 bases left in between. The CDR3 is CASSFDNPAIDNEQFF. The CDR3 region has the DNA TGCGCCAGCAGCTTCGATAATCCGGCGATCGACAATGAGCAGTTCTTC.

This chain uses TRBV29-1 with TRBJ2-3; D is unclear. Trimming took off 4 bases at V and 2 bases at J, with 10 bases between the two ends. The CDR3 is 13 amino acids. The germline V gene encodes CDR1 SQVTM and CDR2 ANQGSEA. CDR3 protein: CSVGHLPTDTQYF. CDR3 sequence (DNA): TGCAGCGTTGGACACCTACCCACAGATACGCAGTATTTT.